This T cell receptor beta chain was obtained from a study of monozygotic twins with inflammatory bowel disease. CDR1 and CDR2 from the germline V gene are LNHDA and SQIVND (reference sequence). The CDR3 runs 19 residues. TCRdb reanalyzed the 5' RACE reads and collapses them to one entry per CDR3 protein, without DNA. Its table records around 450,000 distinct CDR3 sequences. The specimen was blood. This chain links TRBV19 with TRBJ2-6; with no DNA, the TCRdb D assignment of TRBD1 cannot be verified. The receptor was derived from a human donor with ulcerative colitis or Crohn's disease, or a healthy co-twin of an affected twin (not recorded which). CDR3: CASSIDHGTGISGANVLTF.